This T cell receptor (beta chain) originates from a study of beta chain features in type 1 diabetes. Study-level information: Examination spanned around 110 million sorted cells from all samples.

This clone was counted between two and nine times. Its antigen is still unknown. Reverse transcribing all isolated RNA meant expressed TCRB transcripts were sequenced. Libraries were prepared by immunoSEQ multiplex PCR; TCRdb keeps only in-frame clonotypes and omits some of them. This sample carries hundreds of thousands of clones, 15% to 19% of them seen once, and the ten largest clones take under 0.095%. Notes on the study in general: A greater similarity of naive, central memory and Treg TCRB repertoires was seen among patients than among healthy donors. The question left open here concerned HLA type influencing TCRB rearrangement.

Germline CDR1 SEHNR, CDR2 FQNEAQ (reference sequence). This CDR3 is 16 amino acids long. V lost 4 bases and J lost 4; bases outside the gene matches: 3. Sequences were obtained from naive CD4+ T cells from blood. The genes are TRBV7-9 and TRBJ2-2, with 13 bases identical to TRBD2. The TCR sequence derives from a man younger than 35 in good health. CDR3 in DNA: TGTGCCAGCAGCTCGGGGACTAGCGGGGCCACCGGGGAGCTGTTTTTT. Protein: CASSSGTSGATGELFF.